This T cell receptor beta chain was sequenced for a study of PD-L1 blockade in urothelial cancer. The wider study: Male patients with bladder-origin urothelial cancer numbered about 85% of the 29. The median number of T cells present in blood samples was 141,255. General study findings and limits: Durable-benefit patients showed greater tumor-associated blood clone expansion at 3 weeks.

As concerns this clone: As yet, its antigen is unknown.

There are 17 residues in the CDR3. V lost 4 bases and J lost 0; bases outside the gene matches: 11. Germline values: CDR1 SGHNT, CDR2 YYREEE (reference sequence). Repertoires were generated with immunoSEQ multiplex PCR, while TCRdb's copy carries only in-frame clones and drops some. The sample lists about 52,000 clones, 70% to 80% occurring once. The origin of this receptor is a man in his 70s with urothelial cancer. V is TRBV5-4 and J is TRBJ1-1; 8 positions agree with TRBD1. The sequenced sample was PBMCs, obtained around atezolizumab (anti-PD-L1) treatment. CDR3 coding DNA: TGTGCCAGCAGCCGAAGAAGGGACAGGTTCATGAACACTGAAGCTTTCTTT. This gives the protein CASSRRRDRFMNTEAFF. Drawing the rest from reference TRBV5-4 and TRBJ1-1, the complete variable domain is ETGVTQSPTHLIKTRGQQVTLRCSSQSGHNTVSWYQQALGQGPQFIFQYYREEENGRGNFPPRFSGLQFPNYSSELNVNALELDDSALYLCASSRRRDRFMNTEAFFGQGTRLTVV.